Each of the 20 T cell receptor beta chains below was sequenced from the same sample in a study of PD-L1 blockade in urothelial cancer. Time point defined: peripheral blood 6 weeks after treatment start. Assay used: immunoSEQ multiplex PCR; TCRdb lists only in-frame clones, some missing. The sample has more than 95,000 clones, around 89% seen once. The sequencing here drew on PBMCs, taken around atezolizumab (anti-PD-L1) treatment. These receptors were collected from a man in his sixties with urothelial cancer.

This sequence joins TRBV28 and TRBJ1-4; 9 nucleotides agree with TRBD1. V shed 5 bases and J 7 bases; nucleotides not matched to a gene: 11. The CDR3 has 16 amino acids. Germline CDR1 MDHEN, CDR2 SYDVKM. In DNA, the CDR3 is TGTGCCAGCAGTCTATCTCGTGGGACAGGGACTGAAAAACTGTTTTTT. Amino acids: CASSLSRGTGTEKLFF.

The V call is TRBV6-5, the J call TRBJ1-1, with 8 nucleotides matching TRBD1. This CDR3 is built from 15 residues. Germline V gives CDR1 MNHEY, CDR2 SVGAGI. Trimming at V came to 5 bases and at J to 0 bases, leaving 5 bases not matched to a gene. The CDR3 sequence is CASSRPTGVNTEAFF. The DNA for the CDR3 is TGTGCCAGCAGTCGGCCGACAGGGGTGAACACTGAAGCTTTCTTT.

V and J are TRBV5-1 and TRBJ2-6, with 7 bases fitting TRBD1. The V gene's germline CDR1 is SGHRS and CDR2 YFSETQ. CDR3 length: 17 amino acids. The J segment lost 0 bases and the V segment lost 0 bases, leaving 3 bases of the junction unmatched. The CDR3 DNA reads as TGCGCCAGCAGCTTGGTGGGACAGACCTCTGGGGCCAACGTCCTGACTTTC. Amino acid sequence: CASSLVGQTSGANVLTF. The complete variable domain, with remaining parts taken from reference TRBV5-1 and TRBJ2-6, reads KAGVTQTPRYLIKTRGQQVTLSCSPISGHRSVSWYQQTPGQGLQFLFEYFSETQRNKGNFPGRFSGRQFSNSRSEMNVSTLELGDSALYLCASSLVGQTSGANVLTFGAGSRLTVL.

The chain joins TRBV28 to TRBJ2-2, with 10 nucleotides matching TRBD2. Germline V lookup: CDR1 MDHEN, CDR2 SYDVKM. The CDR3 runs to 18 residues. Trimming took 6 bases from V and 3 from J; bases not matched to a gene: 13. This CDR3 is CASSRSGERGGYTGELFF. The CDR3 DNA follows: TGTGCCAGCAGCCGTTCGGGCGAGCGGGGGGGCTACACCGGGGAGCTGTTTTTT.

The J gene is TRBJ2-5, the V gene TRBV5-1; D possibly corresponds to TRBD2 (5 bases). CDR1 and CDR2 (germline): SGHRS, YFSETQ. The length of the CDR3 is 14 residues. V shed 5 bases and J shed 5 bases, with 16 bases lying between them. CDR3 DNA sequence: TGCGCCAGCAGTTGGGAGTACTCCGTGGAGACCCAGTACTTC. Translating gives CASSWEYSVETQYF.

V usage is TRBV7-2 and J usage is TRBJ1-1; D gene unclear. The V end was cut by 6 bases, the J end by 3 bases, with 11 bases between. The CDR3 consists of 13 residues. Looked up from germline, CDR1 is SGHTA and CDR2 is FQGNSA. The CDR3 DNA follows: TGTGCCAGCAGAGGCATGAGGGACACTGAAGCTTTCTTT. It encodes CASRGMRDTEAFF.

The CDR3 coding sequence is TGTGCTAGTGGTTGGGGGGGTGCCTATGAGCAGTTCTTC. As protein: CASGWGGAYEQFF. The chain has TRBV12-5 and TRBJ2-1; TRBD2 matches at 7 bases. The V segment lost 4 bases and the J segment 8 bases; nucleotides outside the gene matches: 5. From germline, CDR1 is LGHNT and CDR2 FRNRAP. CDR3 length equals 13 residues. The full variable domain, rest sourced from reference TRBV12-5 and TRBJ2-1, is DARVTQTPRHKVTEMGQEVTMRCQPILGHNTVFWYRQTMMQGLELLAYFRNRAPLDDSGMPKDRFSAEMPDATLATLKIQPSEPRDSAVYFCASGWGGAYEQFFGPGTRLTVL.

The CDR3 loop is CASSYSPTGQQPQHF. CDR3 DNA: TGTGCCAGCAGTTACTCCCCGACAGGGCAGCAGCCCCAGCATTTT. The J gene is TRBJ1-5, the V gene TRBV6-5, with 7 bases that match TRBD1. Germline assignment: CDR1 MNHEY and CDR2 SVGAGI. The CDR3 runs 15 residues. V trimming: 0 bases; J trimming: 7 bases; junction bases outside the gene matches: 6.

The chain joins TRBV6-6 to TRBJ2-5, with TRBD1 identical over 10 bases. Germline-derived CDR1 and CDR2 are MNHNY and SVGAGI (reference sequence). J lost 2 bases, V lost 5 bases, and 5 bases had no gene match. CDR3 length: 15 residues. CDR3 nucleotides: TGTGCCAGCAGTCCCGGGACAGGGGTACAAGAGACCCAGTACTTC. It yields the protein CASSPGTGVQETQYF.

CDR3: CASNGAVDAYEQYF. CDR3 in DNA: TGTGCCAGCAATGGGGCAGTGGATGCCTACGAGCAGTACTTC. The chain carries TRBV2 and TRBJ2-7; D might be TRBD1 (5 bases). The V gene's germline CDR1 is SNHLY and CDR2 FYNNEI. This CDR3 comprises 14 residues. V lost 7 bases and J 2 bases, leaving 15 bases between the germline ends.

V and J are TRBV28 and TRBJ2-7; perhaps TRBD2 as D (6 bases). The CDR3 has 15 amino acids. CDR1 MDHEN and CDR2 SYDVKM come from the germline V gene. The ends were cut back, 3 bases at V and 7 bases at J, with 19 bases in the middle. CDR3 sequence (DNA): TGTGCCAGCAGTTTCGCGGGGTGGAGCCGAGAAGAGCAGTACTTC. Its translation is CASSFAGWSREEQYF.

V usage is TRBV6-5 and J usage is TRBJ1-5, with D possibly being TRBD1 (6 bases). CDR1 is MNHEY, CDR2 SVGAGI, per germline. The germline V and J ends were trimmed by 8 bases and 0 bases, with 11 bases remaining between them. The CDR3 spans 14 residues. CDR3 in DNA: TGTGCCAGCGCCGGGACAAATAGCAATCAGCCCCAGCATTTT. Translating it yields CASAGTNSNQPQHF.

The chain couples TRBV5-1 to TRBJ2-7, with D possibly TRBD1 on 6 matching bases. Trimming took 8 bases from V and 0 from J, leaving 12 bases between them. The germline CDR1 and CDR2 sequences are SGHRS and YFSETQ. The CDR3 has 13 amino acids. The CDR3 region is CASGRDNSYEQYF. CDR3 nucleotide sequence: TGCGCCAGTGGCCGGGACAACTCCTACGAGCAGTACTTC.

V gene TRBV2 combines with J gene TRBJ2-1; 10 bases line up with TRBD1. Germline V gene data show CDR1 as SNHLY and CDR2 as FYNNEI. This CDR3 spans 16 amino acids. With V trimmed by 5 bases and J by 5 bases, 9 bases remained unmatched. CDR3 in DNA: TGTGCCAGCAGTTTTCCGGGACAGGGGACTCACAATGAGCAGTTCTTC. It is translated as CASSFPGQGTHNEQFF.

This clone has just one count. Here the CDR3 DNA reads TGTGCCAGCAGCTCCGGTCGGGGTCAAGAGACCCAGTACTTC. This codes for CASSSGRGQETQYF. V gene TRBV11-1 combines with J gene TRBJ2-5; the D gene is possibly TRBD2 (5 bases). The CDR3 runs to 14 residues. CDR1 is SGHAT and CDR2 is FQDESV in the germline V gene (reference sequence). V was cut by 4 bases and J by 2 bases, with 11 bases left in between.

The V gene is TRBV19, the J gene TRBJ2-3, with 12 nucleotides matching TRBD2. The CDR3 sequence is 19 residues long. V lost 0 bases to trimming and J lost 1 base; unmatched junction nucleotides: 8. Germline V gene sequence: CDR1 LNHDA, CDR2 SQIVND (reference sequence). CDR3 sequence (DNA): TGTGCCAGTAGTATAGATCTAGCGGGAGGGCCGGCCGGCACAGATACGCAGTATTTT. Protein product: CASSIDLAGGPAGTDTQYF.

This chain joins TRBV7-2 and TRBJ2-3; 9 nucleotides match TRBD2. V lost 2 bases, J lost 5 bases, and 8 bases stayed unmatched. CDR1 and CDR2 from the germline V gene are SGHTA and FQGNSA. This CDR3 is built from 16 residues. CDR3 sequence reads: CASSLLAGPGIDTQYF. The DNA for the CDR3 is TGTGCCAGCAGCTTACTAGCGGGACCGGGTATAGATACGCAGTATTTT.

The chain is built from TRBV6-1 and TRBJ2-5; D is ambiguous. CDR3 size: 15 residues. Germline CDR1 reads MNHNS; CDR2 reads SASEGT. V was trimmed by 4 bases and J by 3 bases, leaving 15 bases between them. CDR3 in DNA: TGTGCCAGCAGTGTGTCCGGGTTTGCAGAAGAGACCCAGTACTTC. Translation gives CASSVSGFAEETQYF.

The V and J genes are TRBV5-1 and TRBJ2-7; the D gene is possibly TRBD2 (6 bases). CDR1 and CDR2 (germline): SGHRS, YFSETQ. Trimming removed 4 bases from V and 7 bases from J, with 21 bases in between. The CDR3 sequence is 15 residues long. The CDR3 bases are TGCGCCAGCAGCAGGGAGTGGACTACTGCCTCTGAGCAGTACTTC. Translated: CASSREWTTASEQYF.

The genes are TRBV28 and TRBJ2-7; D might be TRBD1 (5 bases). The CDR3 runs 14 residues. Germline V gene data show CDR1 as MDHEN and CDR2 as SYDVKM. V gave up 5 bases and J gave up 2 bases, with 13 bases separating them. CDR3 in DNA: TGTGCCAGCAGTCCTTTACAGGTTACCTACGAGCAGTACTTC. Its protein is CASSPLQVTYEQYF.